Included here is one T cell receptor (beta chain) sequence, with context. The data were obtained in a study of blood T cell repertoires in COVID-19. For the study at large: Sources were T cells, B-cell-depleted T cells, or PBMCs; the material itself was cDNA or gDNA.

Using immunoSEQ multiplex PCR, the repertoire was profiled, and TCRdb retains in-frame clones only, with some absent. The table records approximately 200,000 clones, around 80% of them present only once. Seattle participants joined during active infection and were tracked over time. The sample taken for sequencing was peripheral blood. The clonotype comes from a woman older than 75 with COVID-19, enrolled during active disease.

In DNA, the CDR3 is TGTGCCAGCAGTCAACAGGGAAGGAATGAGCAGTTCTTC. It encodes CASSQQGRNEQFF. The chain couples TRBV6-6 to TRBJ2-1, with D possibly matching TRBD1 (6 bases). CDR1 MNHNY and CDR2 SVGAGI come from the germline V gene (reference sequence). V lost 5 bases, J lost 7 bases, and 12 bases lay in between. This CDR3 has 13 amino acids.